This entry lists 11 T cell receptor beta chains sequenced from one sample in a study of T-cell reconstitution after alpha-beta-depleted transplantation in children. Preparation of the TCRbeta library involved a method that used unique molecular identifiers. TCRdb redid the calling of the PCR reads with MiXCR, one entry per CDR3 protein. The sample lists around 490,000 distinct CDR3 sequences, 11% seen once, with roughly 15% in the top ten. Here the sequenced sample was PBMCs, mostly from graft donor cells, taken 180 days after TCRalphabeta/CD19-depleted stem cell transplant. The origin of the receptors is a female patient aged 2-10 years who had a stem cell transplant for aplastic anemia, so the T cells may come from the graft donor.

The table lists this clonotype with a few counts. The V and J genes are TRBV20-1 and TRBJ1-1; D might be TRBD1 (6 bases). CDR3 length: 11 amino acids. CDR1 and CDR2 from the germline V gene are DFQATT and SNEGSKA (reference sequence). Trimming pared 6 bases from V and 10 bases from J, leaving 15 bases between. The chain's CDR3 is CSATGRARAFF. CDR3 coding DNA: TGCAGTGCAACAGGGAGAGCCCGAGCTTTCTTT.

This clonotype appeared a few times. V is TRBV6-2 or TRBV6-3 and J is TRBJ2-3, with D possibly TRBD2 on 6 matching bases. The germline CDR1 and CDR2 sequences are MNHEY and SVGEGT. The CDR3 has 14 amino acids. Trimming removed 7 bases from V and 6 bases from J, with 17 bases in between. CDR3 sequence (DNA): TGTGCCAGCACGAAGCGGGCAAGGAGGGATACGCAGTATTTT. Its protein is CASTKRARRDTQYF.

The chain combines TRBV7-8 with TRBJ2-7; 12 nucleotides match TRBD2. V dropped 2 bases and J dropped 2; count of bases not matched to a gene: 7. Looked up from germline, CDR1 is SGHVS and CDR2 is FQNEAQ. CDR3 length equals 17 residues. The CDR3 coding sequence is TGTGCCAGCAGCTTAACCGGGACTAGCGGGCGACCCTACGAGCAGTACTTC. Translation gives CASSLTGTSGRPYEQYF. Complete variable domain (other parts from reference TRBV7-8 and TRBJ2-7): GAGVSQSPRYKVAKRGQDVALRCDPISGHVSLFWYQQALGQGPEFLTYFQNEAQLDKSGLPSDRFFAERPEGSVSTLKIQRTQQEDSAVYLCASSLTGTSGRPYEQYFGPGTRLTVT.

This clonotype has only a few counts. CDR3: CASSRDRGWEYGYTF. The CDR3 nucleotides are TGTGCCAGCAGCCGCGACAGGGGGTGGGAGTATGGCTACACCTTC. The genes are TRBV7-9 and TRBJ1-2; TRBD1 agrees at 9 bases. The CDR3 runs to 15 residues. V shed 5 bases and J 5 bases; nucleotides not matched to a gene: 9. Germline CDR1 SEHNR, CDR2 FQNEAQ (reference sequence).

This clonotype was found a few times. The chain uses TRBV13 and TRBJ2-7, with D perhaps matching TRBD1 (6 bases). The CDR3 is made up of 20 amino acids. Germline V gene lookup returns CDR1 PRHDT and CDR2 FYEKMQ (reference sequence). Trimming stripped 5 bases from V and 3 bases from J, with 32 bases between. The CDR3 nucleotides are TGTGCCAGCAGCGTTAGAGACCATTGGGGATCAGGGGCCCGAAACTACGAGCAGTACGTC. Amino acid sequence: CASSVRDHWGSGARNYEQYV.

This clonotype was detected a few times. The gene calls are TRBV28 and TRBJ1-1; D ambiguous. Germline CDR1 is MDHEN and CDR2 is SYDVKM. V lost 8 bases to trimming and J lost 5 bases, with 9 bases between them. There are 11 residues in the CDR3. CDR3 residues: CASAERTEAFF. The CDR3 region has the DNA TGTGCCAGCGCGGAGAGAACTGAAGCTTTCTTT.

CDR3 DNA: TGCGCCAGCAGCCAAGACCCTTACTCCCACGAGCAGTACGTC. Amino acids: CASSQDPYSHEQYV. The V call is TRBV4-3, the J call TRBJ2-7; D unresolved. CDR1 and CDR2 (germline): LGHNA, YSLEER. This CDR3 is 14 amino acids long.

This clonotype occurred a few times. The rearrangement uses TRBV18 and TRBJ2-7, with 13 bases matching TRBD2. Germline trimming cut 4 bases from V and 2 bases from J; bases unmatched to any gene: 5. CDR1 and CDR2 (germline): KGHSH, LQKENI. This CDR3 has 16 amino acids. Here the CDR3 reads CASSRTGTSGAYEQYV. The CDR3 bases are TGTGCCAGCTCACGAACCGGGACTAGCGGGGCCTACGAGCAGTACGTC.

The CDR3, as DNA: TGTGCCAGCAAATACACGGCTCTTCGCTATGGCTACACCTTC. Translation: CASKYTALRYGYTF. This chain links TRBV2 with TRBJ1-2, with D unclear. V shed 7 bases and J shed 4 bases, with 16 bases lying between them. This CDR3 comprises 14 residues. Germline loops: CDR1 SNHLY, CDR2 FYNNEI.

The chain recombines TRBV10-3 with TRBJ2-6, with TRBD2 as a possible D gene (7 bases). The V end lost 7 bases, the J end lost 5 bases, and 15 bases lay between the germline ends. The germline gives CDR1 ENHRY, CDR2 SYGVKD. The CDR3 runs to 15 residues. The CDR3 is CAITAGEGRANVLTF. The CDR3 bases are TGTGCCATCACCGCAGGGGAGGGAAGGGCCAACGTCCTGACTTTC.

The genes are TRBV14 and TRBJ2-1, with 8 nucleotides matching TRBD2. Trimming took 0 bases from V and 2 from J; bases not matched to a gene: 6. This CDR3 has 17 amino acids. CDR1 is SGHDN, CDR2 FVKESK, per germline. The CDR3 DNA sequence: TGTGCCAGCAGCCAAGACCCAGGCGGGAGGACCTACAATGAGCAGTTCTTC. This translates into CASSQDPGGRTYNEQFF.